The T cell receptor beta chain described here comes from a study of beta chain features in type 1 diabetes. Findings of the study overall: Moderate yet significant TCRB CDR3 shortening was seen in Type 1 diabetes patients in all four CD4+ subsets.

This clone was counted only a few times. The antigen remains undetermined. Reverse transcription of all isolated RNA meant that expressed TCRB transcripts were sequenced. Repertoires were generated with immunoSEQ multiplex PCR, while TCRdb's copy carries only in-frame clones and drops some. This repertoire shows roughly 400,000 clones, around a tenth found once; its top ten account for roughly 0.54%. The V gene's germline CDR1 is SGHTA and CDR2 FQGNSA. This CDR3 has 14 amino acids. V was pared by 1 base and J by 8 bases, with 12 bases between. The J gene is TRBJ2-1, the V gene TRBV7-2; D gene uncertain. This clonotype originated in a man aged 25 to 40 with type 1 diabetes. Input material: central memory CD4+ T cells from blood. This CDR3 is CASSLDYSEDEQFF. CDR3 DNA sequence: TGTGCCAGCAGCTTAGATTATTCCGAGGATGAGCAGTTCTTC.